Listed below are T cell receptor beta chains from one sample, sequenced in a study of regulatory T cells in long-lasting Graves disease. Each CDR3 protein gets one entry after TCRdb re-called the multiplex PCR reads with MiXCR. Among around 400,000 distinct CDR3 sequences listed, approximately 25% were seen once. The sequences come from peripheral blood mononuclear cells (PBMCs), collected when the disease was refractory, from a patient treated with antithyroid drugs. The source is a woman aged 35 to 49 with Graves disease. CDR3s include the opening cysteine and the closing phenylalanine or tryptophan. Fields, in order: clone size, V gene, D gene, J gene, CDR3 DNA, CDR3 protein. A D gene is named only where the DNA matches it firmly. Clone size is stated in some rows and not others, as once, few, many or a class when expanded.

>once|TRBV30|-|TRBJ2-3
TGTGCCTGGAGTTCCCCGGATACGCAGTATTTT
CAWSSPDTQYF
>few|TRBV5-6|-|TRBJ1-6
TGTGCCAGCAGCTTGTCGGGGAGATATTCACCCCTCCACTTT
CASSLSGRYSPLHF
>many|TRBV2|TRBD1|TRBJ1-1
TGTGCCAGCAGTGTTTACAGGGGGACTGAAGCTTTCTTT
CASSVYRGTEAFF
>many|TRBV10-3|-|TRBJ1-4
TGTGCCATCAGTGAGTCGGGTGAAAAACTGTTTTTT
CAISESGEKLFF
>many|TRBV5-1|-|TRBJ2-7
TGCGCCAGCAGCTTGGTGGGGGAAGGTTACGAGCAGTACTTC
CASSLVGEGYEQYF
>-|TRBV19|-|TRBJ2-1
TGTGCCAGTAGTATAGTACGCCCAGAGAAGCAGTTCTTC
CASSIVRPEKQFF
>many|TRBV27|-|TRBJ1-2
TGTGCCAGCGGACAGAACTATGGCTACACCTTC
CASGQNYGYTF
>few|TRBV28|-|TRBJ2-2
TGTGCCAGCAGTTTATCTGGACAGACTGCCACCGGGGAGCTGTTTTTT
CASSLSGQTATGELFF
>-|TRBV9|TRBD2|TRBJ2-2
TGTGCCAGCAGCGTAGGATTGAGATTGGGGACTAGCCTCGACACCGGGGAGCTGTTTTTT
CASSVGLRLGTSLDTGELFF
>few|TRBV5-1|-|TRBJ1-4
TGCGCCAGCAGCTTGCAGCCGGGGGCGAACGGAAAACTGTTTTTT
CASSLQPGANGKLFF
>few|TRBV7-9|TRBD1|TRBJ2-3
TGTGCCAGCAGCAAGGACAGGGTAGGCACAGATACGCAGTATTTT
CASSKDRVGTDTQYF
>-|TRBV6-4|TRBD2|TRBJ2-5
TGTGCCAGCACGGGAGGGCCCAAGTCAGAGACCCAGTACTTC
CASTGGPKSETQYF
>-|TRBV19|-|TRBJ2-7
TGTGCCACACAACCGGGACCGGGCTCCTACGAGCAGTACTTC
CATQPGPGSYEQYF
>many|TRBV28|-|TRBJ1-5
TGTGCCAGCAGTTCTCCTCTGGGGTCTGTGTGGGCCCAGCATTTT
CASSSPLGSVWAQHF
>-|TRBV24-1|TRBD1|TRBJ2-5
TGTGCCACCAGTGATATTACAGGGGGCCAAGAGACCCAGTACTTC
CATSDITGGQETQYF
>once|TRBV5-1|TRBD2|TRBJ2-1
TGCGCCAGCAGCTTGGTCGGGGGGGCTAATGAGCAGTTCTTC
CASSLVGGANEQFF
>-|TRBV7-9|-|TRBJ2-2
TGTGCCAGCAGCCAGGCCAAAGGCGGGGAGCTGTTTTTT
CASSQAKGGELFF
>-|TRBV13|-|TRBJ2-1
TGTGCCAGCAGCTATACTAGGGGCTACAATGAGCAGTTCTTC
CASSYTRGYNEQFF
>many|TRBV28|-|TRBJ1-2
TGTGCCAGCACCTCACCAAACGGGGGGGTATTGTATGGCTACACCTTC
CASTSPNGGVLYGYTF
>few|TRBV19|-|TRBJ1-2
TGTGCCAGTAGTTCCATCGGGACACTCTATGGCTACACCTTC
CASSSIGTLYGYTF
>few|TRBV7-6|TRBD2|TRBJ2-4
TGTGCCAGCAGCTTAGACGGGGCGGGAGGGCCATATGGAAACATTCAGTACTTC
CASSLDGAGGPYGNIQYF
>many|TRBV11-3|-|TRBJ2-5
TGTGCCAGCAGCAAATCCGGACTGGAGGAGACCCAGTACTTC
CASSKSGLEETQYF
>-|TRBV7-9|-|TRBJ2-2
TGTGCCAGCAGCCCCAGAGGGGGCGGGGAGCTGTTTTTT
CASSPRGGGELFF
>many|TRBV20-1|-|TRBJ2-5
TGCAGTGCTAGGGCAGGAGGGTTCTACCAAGAGACCCAGTACTTC
CSARAGGFYQETQYF
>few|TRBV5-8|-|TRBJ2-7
TGTGCCAGCACTTACAGGGTAGGCACGTACGAGCAGTACTTC
CASTYRVGTYEQYF
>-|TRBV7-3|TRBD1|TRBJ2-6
TGTGCCAGCAGCTCACTGACAGGGGGCGTCTCTGGGGCCAACGTCCTGACTTTC
CASSSLTGGVSGANVLTF
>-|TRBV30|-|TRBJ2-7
TGTGCCTGGAGTGTCGGCGGATCCTACGAGCAGTACTTC
CAWSVGGSYEQYF
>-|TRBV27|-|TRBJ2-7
TGTGCCAGCAGTAACCCAAGGGGGGAGCAGTACTTC
CASSNPRGEQYF
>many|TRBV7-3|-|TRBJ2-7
TGTGCCAGCAGCGTCCCAGACACCCGGGGGCCCTACGAGCAGTACTTC
CASSVPDTRGPYEQYF